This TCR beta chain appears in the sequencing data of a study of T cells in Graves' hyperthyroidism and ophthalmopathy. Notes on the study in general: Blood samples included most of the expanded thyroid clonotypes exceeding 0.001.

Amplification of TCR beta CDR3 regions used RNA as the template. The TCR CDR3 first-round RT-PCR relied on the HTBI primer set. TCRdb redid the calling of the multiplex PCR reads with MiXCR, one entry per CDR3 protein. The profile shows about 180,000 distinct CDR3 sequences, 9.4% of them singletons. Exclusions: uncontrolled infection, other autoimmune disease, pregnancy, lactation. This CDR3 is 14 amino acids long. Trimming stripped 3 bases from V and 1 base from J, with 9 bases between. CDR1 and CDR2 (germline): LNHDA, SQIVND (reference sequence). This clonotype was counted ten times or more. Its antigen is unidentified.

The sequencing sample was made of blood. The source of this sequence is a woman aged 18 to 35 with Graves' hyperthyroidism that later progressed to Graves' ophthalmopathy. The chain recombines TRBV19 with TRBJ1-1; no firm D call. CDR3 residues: CASSMSWRNTEAFF. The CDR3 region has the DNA TGTGCCAGTAGTATGAGCTGGAGGAACACTGAAGCTTTCTTT.